A single sample gave rise to the 18 T cell receptor beta chains below, sequenced in a study of blood T cell repertoires in COVID-19. The data were produced by immunoSEQ multiplex PCR, yet TCRdb's version contains in-frame clones alone and is incomplete. This sample carries 200,000 to 250,000 clones, almost 90% of them seen once, and the ten largest clones take 2.7%. Sequenced sample: peripheral blood. Receptors originate from a woman in her fifties or sixties with acute or convalescent COVID-19.

The chain joins TRBV5-4 to TRBJ2-7; possibly TRBD1 for D (6 bases). The germline V gene has CDR1 SGHNT and CDR2 YYREEE (reference sequence). Trimming cost V 5 bases and J 0 bases, with 15 bases left between them. CDR3 length: 15 amino acids. In DNA, the CDR3 is TGTGCCAGCAGTCTGGACAGCGGTTCCTCCTACGAGCAGTACTTC. As protein: CASSLDSGSSYEQYF.

The V gene is TRBV13, the J gene TRBJ2-1; possibly TRBD2 for D (6 bases). The germline V and J ends were trimmed by 5 bases and 1 base, with 12 bases remaining between them. There are 15 residues in the CDR3. Per the germline V gene, CDR1 is PRHDT and CDR2 is FYEKMQ (reference sequence). DNA for the CDR3: TGTGCCAGCAGCGAGTGGGGGAGGTCCTACAATGAGCAGTTCTTC. Its protein is CASSEWGRSYNEQFF.

The chain links TRBV19 to TRBJ1-5; D remains ambiguous. The germline V and J ends were trimmed by 6 bases and 1 base, with 13 bases remaining between them. The germline gives CDR1 LNHDA, CDR2 SQIVND (reference sequence). This CDR3 comprises 15 residues. The CDR3 DNA reads as TGTGCCAGTAGCCCCTACATGGGCAGCAATCAGCCCCAGCATTTT. Translation: CASSPYMGSNQPQHF.

The chain couples TRBV9 to TRBJ1-2; TRBD1 matches 7 bases. The J segment lost 7 bases and the V segment lost 4 bases, leaving 7 bases of the junction unmatched. The CDR3 runs to 13 residues. Looked up from germline, CDR1 is SGDLS and CDR2 is YYNGEE. This CDR3 reads CASSPTQGSGYTF. The CDR3 nucleotides are TGTGCCAGCAGCCCCACACAGGGGTCTGGCTACACCTTC.

The rearrangement links TRBV5-1 to TRBJ2-5; 11 nucleotides agree with TRBD2. Trimming removed 4 bases from V and 0 bases from J; junction bases left unmatched: 14. Germline V lookup: CDR1 SGHRS, CDR2 YFSETQ. The CDR3 has 19 amino acids. DNA for the CDR3: TGCGCCAGCAGCCCCCGGGGTCCTAGCGGGGGGACCTACCAAGAGACCCAGTACTTC. It yields the protein CASSPRGPSGGTYQETQYF.

This clone was found once. The chain recombines TRBV19 with TRBJ1-5; no clear D gene. V was clipped by 7 bases and J by 5 bases, with 9 bases between them. Germline CDR1 is LNHDA and CDR2 is SQIVND (reference sequence). This CDR3 has 12 residues. As DNA, the CDR3 is TGTGCCAGTACCCGCCGGGATCAGCCCCAGCATTTT. Protein: CASTRRDQPQHF.

This chain links TRBV4-2 with TRBJ1-6; D unclear. The CDR3 has 18 residues. Deletions cut 0 bases from V and 0 bases from J, with 12 bases between. The germline CDR1 and CDR2 sequences are LGHNA and YNFKEQ. The CDR3 DNA reads TGTGCCAGCAGCCAAGATCCCAAGGCAGGCTCCTATAATTCACCCCTCCACTTT. Its translation is CASSQDPKAGSYNSPLHF.

The V gene is TRBV2, the J gene TRBJ1-2; D is unresolved. Germline-derived CDR1 and CDR2 are SNHLY and FYNNEI. V lost 4 bases, J lost 8 bases, and 20 bases lay in between. The CDR3 is 15 residues long. The CDR3 region is CASSGVVGQAGGYTF. Here the CDR3 DNA reads TGTGCCAGCAGTGGGGTCGTAGGCCAGGCGGGGGGCTACACCTTC.

The CDR3: CASSSDRYNEQFF. The CDR3 nucleotides are TGTGCCAGCAGTAGCGATAGGTACAATGAGCAGTTCTTC. J is TRBJ2-1 and V is TRBV6-2 or TRBV6-3; no definite D call. CDR1 is MNHEY and CDR2 is SVGEGT in the germline V gene. The CDR3 is 13 residues long. Trimming stripped 5 bases from V and 4 bases from J, with 9 bases between.

The chain carries TRBV19 and TRBJ1-1; possible D gene TRBD1, 6 bases. Per the germline V gene, CDR1 is LNHDA and CDR2 is SQIVND (reference sequence). The CDR3 loop spans 14 amino acids. V dropped 3 bases and J dropped 1 base, with 9 bases sitting between them. CDR3 DNA: TGTGCCAGTAGTATGACAGGTGGGAACACTGAAGCTTTCTTT. Protein product: CASSMTGGNTEAFF.

V usage is TRBV12-2 and J usage is TRBJ1-4; TRBD1, the D gene given by the table, was not confirmed from the DNA. TRBV12-2 is described as a pseudogene. This CDR3 is built from 16 residues. CDR3 in amino acids: CASRLANRGPNEKLFF. The DNA of the CDR3 is TGTGCAAGTCGCTTAGCCAACAGGGGGCCCAATGAAAAACTGTTTTTT.

The chain employs TRBV19 and TRBJ1-5; D is perhaps TRBD1 (6 bases). The CDR3 contains 17 residues. Germline V CDR1 and CDR2: LNHDA, SQIVND (reference sequence). V gave up 3 bases and J gave up 0 bases, with 15 bases separating them. CDR3 in amino acids: CASSIPNRAGSNQPQHF. In DNA, the CDR3 is TGTGCCAGTAGTATTCCTAACAGGGCCGGTAGCAATCAGCCCCAGCATTTT.

The chain combines TRBV6-1 with TRBJ1-2; 9 bases fit TRBD1. The CDR3 runs 14 residues. The germline V gene encodes CDR1 MNHNS and CDR2 SASEGT. With V trimmed by 3 bases and J by 2 bases, 1 base remained unmatched. DNA for the CDR3: TGTGCCAGCAGTGAGGGGACAGGGAACTATGGCTACACCTTC. Protein sequence: CASSEGTGNYGYTF.

This chain connects TRBV28 to TRBJ2-5; 11 nucleotides match TRBD2. CDR1 is MDHEN and CDR2 is SYDVKM in the germline V gene. The CDR3 consists of 15 residues. With 3 bases clipped from V and 3 bases from J, the junction kept 3 bases outside the gene matches. CDR3 sequence: CASSLTSGDEETQYF. CDR3 nucleotides: TGTGCCAGCAGTTTGACTAGCGGGGACGAAGAGACCCAGTACTTC.

The chain couples TRBV27 to TRBJ2-6; 11 nucleotides line up with TRBD1. This CDR3 is 18 amino acids long. Trimming at V came to 6 bases and at J to 0 bases, leaving 7 bases not matched to a gene. From germline, CDR1 is MNHEY and CDR2 SMNVEV (reference sequence). The CDR3 DNA reads as TGTGCCAGCAGCCCTATCGGACAGGGGGCCTCTGGGGCCAACGTCCTGACTTTC. Protein sequence: CASSPIGQGASGANVLTF.

This clone was observed once. The J gene is TRBJ2-6, the V gene TRBV7-9; D unclear. Germline-derived CDR1 and CDR2 are SEHNR and FQNEAQ (reference sequence). Between the trimmed V and J ends, which lost 4 bases and 0 bases, there was a span of 19 bases. The CDR3 extends over 19 amino acids. CDR3 DNA: TGTGCCAGCAGCTCCTACTTCCAGCGAGAAAACTCTGGGGCCAACGTCCTGACTTTC. Protein product: CASSSYFQRENSGANVLTF.

V is TRBV3-1 (or the pseudogene TRBV3-2) and J is TRBJ2-2; the match to TRBD2 covers 7 bases. The CDR3 sequence is 13 residues long. The V and J ends lost 4 bases and 6 bases, in that order; junction bases with no gene match: 2. Germline CDR1 reads LGHDT; CDR2 reads YNNKEL (reference sequence). The CDR3 DNA reads as TGTGCCAGCAGCCTCGGGAGGCCCGGGGAGCTGTTTTTT. Translating it yields CASSLGRPGELFF.

This clone appeared a single time. As DNA, the CDR3 is TGTGCCAGCAAGAGAGACACTTACCAGATATATGGCTACACCTTC. It translates to CASKRDTYQIYGYTF. The chain recombines TRBV2 with TRBJ1-2; D is unclear. V was trimmed by 7 bases and J by 5 bases, leaving 20 bases between them. The CDR3 contains 15 residues. From germline, CDR1 is SNHLY and CDR2 FYNNEI.